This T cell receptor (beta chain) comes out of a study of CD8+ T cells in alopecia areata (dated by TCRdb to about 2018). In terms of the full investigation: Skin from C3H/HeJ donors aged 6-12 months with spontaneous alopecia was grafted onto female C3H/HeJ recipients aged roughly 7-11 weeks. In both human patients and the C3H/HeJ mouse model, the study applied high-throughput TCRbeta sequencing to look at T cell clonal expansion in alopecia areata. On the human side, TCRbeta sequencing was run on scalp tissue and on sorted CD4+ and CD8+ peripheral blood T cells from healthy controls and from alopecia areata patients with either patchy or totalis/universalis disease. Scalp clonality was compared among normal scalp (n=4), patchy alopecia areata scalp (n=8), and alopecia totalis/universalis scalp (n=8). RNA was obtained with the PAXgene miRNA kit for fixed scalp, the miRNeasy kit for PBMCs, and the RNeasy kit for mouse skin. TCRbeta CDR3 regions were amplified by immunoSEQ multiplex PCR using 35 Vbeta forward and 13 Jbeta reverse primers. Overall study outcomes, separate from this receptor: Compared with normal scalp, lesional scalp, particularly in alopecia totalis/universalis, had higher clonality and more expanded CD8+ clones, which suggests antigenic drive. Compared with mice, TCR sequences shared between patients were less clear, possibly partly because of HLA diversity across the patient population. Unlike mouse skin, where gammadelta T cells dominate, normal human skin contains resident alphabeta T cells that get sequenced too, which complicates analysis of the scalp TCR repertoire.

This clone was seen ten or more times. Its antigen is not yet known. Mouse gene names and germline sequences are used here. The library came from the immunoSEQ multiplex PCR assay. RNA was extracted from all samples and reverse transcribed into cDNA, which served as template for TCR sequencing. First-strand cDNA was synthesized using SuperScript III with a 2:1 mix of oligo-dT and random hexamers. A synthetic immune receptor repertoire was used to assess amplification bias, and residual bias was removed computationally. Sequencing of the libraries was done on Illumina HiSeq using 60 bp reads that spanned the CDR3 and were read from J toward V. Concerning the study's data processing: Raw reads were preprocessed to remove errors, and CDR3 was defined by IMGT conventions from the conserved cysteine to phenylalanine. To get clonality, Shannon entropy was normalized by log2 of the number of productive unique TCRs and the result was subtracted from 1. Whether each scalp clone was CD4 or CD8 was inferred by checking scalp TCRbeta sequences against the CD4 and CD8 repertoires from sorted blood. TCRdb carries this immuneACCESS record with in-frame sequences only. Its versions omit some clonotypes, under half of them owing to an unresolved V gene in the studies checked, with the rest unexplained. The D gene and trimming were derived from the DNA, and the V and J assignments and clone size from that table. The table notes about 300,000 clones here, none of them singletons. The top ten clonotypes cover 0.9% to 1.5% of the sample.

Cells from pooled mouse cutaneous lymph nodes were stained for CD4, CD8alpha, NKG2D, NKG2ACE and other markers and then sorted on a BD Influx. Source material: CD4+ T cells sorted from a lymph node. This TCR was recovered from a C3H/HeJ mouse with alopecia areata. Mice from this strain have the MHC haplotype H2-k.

The CDR3 in this case is CASRDRHSAETLYF. The covered CDR3 bases are TGTGCTAGCAGGGACAGGCATAGTGCAGAA. The chain couples TRBV17 to TRBJ2-3; the junction holds 7 bases that match TRBD1. The read halts 4 residues ahead of the CDR3 end, with the missing end drawn from the germline J gene. CDR1 and CDR2 (MNHDT, YYDKIL) derive from the germline V gene. The CDR3 numbers 14 residues from cysteine through phenylalanine. Only the CDR3 bases that were read are kept: 30 of them, in frame from base 1. Ends trimmed: V by 6 bases, J by 0 bases; bases unmatched to a gene: 3. Here the CDR3 is joined to the reference TRBV17 and TRBJ2-3 genes, and the full variable domain is: DTTVKQNPRYKLARVGKPVNLICSQTMNHDTMYWYQKKPNQAPKLLLFYYDKILNREADTFEKFQSSRPNNSFCSLYIGSAGLEYSAMYLCASRDRHSAETLYFGSGTRLTVL.